Listed here are 5 T cell receptor beta chains from one sample, sequenced in a study of T cell repertoires in cytomegalovirus infection. Their antigens are not known. TCRdb called the reads again in MiXCR, with one record for every CDR3 protein. The sample shows 700,000 to 900,000 distinct CDR3 sequences, 25% to 30% of them seen only once. The sequencing used cultured CD8+ T cells from PBMCs, collected from culture after CMV antigen stimulation. The receptors originated from a human donor in good health (CMV status not recorded). Some clones in this sample may be carry-over from other donors' samples.

Only a few counts were recorded for this clonotype. V and J are TRBV28 and TRBJ1-5; TRBD1 might be the D (5 bases). In germline, CDR1 is MDHEN, CDR2 SYDVKM. Between the trimmed V and J ends, which lost 7 bases and 3 bases, there was a span of 13 bases. The CDR3 is made up of 14 amino acids. The CDR3 DNA reads as TGTGCCAGCACCCCGGGGGTTTCCAATCAGCCCCAGCATTTT. Its translation is CASTPGVSNQPQHF.

This clonotype was observed at least ten times. The chain has TRBV7-2 and TRBJ2-7; D remains unclear. There are 15 residues in the CDR3. CDR1 SGHTA and CDR2 FQGNSA come from the germline V gene. Trimming took off 2 bases at V and 0 bases at J, with 11 bases between the two ends. In DNA form, the CDR3 reads TGTGCCAGCAGCTTAACCCGGGCCTCCTCCTACGAGCAGTACTTC. This encodes CASSLTRASSYEQYF.

V and J are TRBV6-1 and TRBJ2-1; D not resolved. CDR1 MNHNS and CDR2 SASEGT come from the germline V gene. This CDR3 is 15 amino acids long. Trimming shortened V by 3 bases and J by 9 bases, and 18 bases separated the two germline ends. CDR3 bases: TGTGCCAGCAGTGATGAAGGGCATGATGCCTTTGAGCAGTTCTTC. It translates to CASSDEGHDAFEQFF.

There are many counts of this clonotype. This chain connects TRBV7-6 to TRBJ2-1, with 10 bases matching TRBD2. Germline values: CDR1 SGHVS, CDR2 FNYEAQ. The CDR3 extends over 17 amino acids. V lost 2 bases and J lost 4; bases outside the gene matches: 8. The CDR3: CASSLFLAGAEYNEQFF. The DNA of the CDR3 is TGTGCCAGCAGCTTATTTCTAGCGGGGGCCGAGTACAATGAGCAGTTCTTC.

The chain recombines TRBV4-1 with TRBJ1-2; the match to TRBD1 covers 9 bases. The CDR3 loop spans 17 amino acids. Per germline, CDR1 MGHRA and CDR2 YSYEKL. Trimming removed 4 bases from V and 6 bases from J; junction bases left unmatched: 15. CDR3 sequence reads: CASSLRGTGLSLDGYTF. CDR3 in DNA: TGCGCCAGCAGCCTACGCGGGACAGGGTTGTCGCTGGATGGCTACACCTTC.